The 18 T cell receptor beta chains given below trace back to one sample, sequenced in a study of human T cells and chemical hapten exposure. Time point given: patch test 1, 2 weeks after DPC sensitization. Treatment of the sample: therapeutic diphenylcyclopropenone sensitization with weekly scalp DPC. A single record per CDR3 protein comes from TCRdb applying MiXCR to the RACE reads. The table records around 380,000 distinct CDR3 sequences, about 4.8% of them present only once. The sequencing here drew on whole blood, taken in connection with sensitization to the hapten diphenylcyclopropenone (DPC). Receptor source: a woman in her forties or fifties with alopecia areata. Some clones in this sample may be carry-over from other donors' samples.

This clonotype was counted between two and nine times. V usage is TRBV28 and J usage is TRBJ2-1; D is unresolved. This CDR3 contains 15 residues. The ends were cut back, 6 bases at V and 0 bases at J, with 12 bases in the middle. CDR1 and CDR2 from the germline V gene are MDHEN and SYDVKM. CDR3 DNA: TGTGCCAGCAGCTCCAGCCTCAGCTCCTACAATGAGCAGTTCTTC. This encodes CASSSSLSSYNEQFF.

This clonotype was seen ten or more times. V is TRBV11-2 and J is TRBJ1-1, with D maybe TRBD1 (5 bases). Looked up from germline, CDR1 is SGHAT and CDR2 is FQNNGV. This CDR3 spans 13 amino acids. Between the trimmed V and J ends, which lost 5 bases and 8 bases, there was a span of 15 bases. This CDR3 is CASSLTAYREAFF. In nucleotides, the CDR3 is TGTGCCAGCAGCCTGACAGCCTATCGGGAAGCTTTCTTT.

This clonotype was observed many times. The chain has TRBV29-1 and TRBJ2-3; 14 bases agree with TRBD2. There are 16 residues in the CDR3. Germline CDR1 SQVTM, CDR2 ANQGSEA. J gave up 0 bases and V 8 bases, and 7 bases lay outside the gene matches. CDR3 nucleotides: TGCAGCCTCTTGGGACTAGCGGGGGATAGCACAGATACGCAGTATTTT. Protein sequence: CSLLGLAGDSTDTQYF.

In this sample, this clonotype turned up many times. The CDR3 DNA reads TGTGCCAGCAGCCAAGACCCCTTCTCGGATACGCAGTATTTT. Protein: CASSQDPFSDTQYF. The genes are TRBV3-1 and TRBJ2-3; D not resolved. The length of the CDR3 is 14 residues. Germline CDR1 is LGHDT and CDR2 is YNNKEL (reference sequence). V was trimmed by 0 bases and J by 6 bases, leaving 10 bases between them.

This clonotype was seen at least ten times. The chain has TRBV19 and TRBJ2-7; 10 nucleotides align to TRBD2. CDR3 length: 17 amino acids. Germline lookup yields CDR1 LNHDA and CDR2 SQIVND (reference sequence). V trimming: 11 bases; J trimming: 2 bases; junction bases outside the gene matches: 18. Here the CDR3 DNA reads TGTGCCCTAGGCGGGCTAGCGGGAGATTGGGGACCCTACGAGCAGTACTTC. This translates into CALGGLAGDWGPYEQYF.

This clonotype occurred a few times. The CDR3 loop reads CASSGLAGRGRSTDTQYF. The CDR3 bases are TGTGCCAGCAGCGGACTAGCGGGGAGGGGAAGGAGCACAGATACGCAGTATTTT. The chain uses TRBV6-6 and TRBJ2-3; 12 bases fit TRBD2. The CDR3 consists of 18 residues. The V gene's germline CDR1 is MNHNY and CDR2 SVGAGI (reference sequence). The V gene end was trimmed by 6 bases and the J gene end by 0 bases; junction bases not matched to a gene: 10.

This clonotype has ten or more counts. V usage is TRBV28 and J usage is TRBJ1-5; D is ambiguous. This CDR3 contains 12 residues. V was clipped by 5 bases and J by 4 bases, with 6 bases between them. CDR1 and CDR2 (germline): MDHEN, SYDVKM. CDR3 sequence reads: CASSPPNQPQHF. The DNA for the CDR3 is TGTGCCAGCAGTCCCCCTAATCAGCCCCAGCATTTT.

This clonotype occurred a few times. This rearrangement joins TRBV6-6 to TRBJ2-4; TRBD1 agrees at 7 bases. Trimming cost V 7 bases and J 6 bases; bases outside gene matches: 15. CDR1 is MNHNY and CDR2 is SVGAGI in the germline V gene (reference sequence). The CDR3 spans 16 residues. CDR3 residues: CASTLTPGGHGNIQYF. DNA of the CDR3: TGTGCCAGCACTCTAACTCCAGGGGGTCATGGAAACATTCAGTACTTC.

This clonotype has ten or more counts. The V gene is TRBV11-2, the J gene TRBJ2-5; 9 bases match TRBD2. V shed 1 base, J shed 5 bases, and the junction held 5 bases outside the gene matches. Germline V gene data show CDR1 as SGHAT and CDR2 as FQNNGV. The CDR3 is 15 residues long. The chain's CDR3 is CASSLGGRADETQYF. The CDR3 coding sequence is TGTGCCAGCAGCTTAGGCGGGAGGGCCGATGAGACCCAGTACTTC.

Ten or more counts support this clonotype. The V call is TRBV7-2, the J call TRBJ2-2; D gene unclear. The CDR3 sequence is 13 residues long. V lost 3 bases and J 9 bases, leaving 11 bases between the germline ends. The germline CDR1 and CDR2 sequences are SGHTA and FQGNSA. The CDR3 DNA reads TGTGCCAGCAGCTTTACCGGTACCCGGGAGCTGTTTTTT. Its translation: CASSFTGTRELFF.

This clonotype was observed many times. The J gene is TRBJ2-3, the V gene TRBV6-5; tentatively, D is TRBD1 or TRBD2 (5 bases each). V was shortened by 2 bases and J by 7 bases, with 13 bases between the two germline ends. CDR3 length: 14 amino acids. In germline, CDR1 is MNHEY, CDR2 SVGAGI. CDR3 protein: CASSYGGPENTQYF. DNA for the CDR3: TGTGCCAGCAGTTACGGGGGACCTGAGAATACGCAGTATTTT.

The J gene is TRBJ2-7, the V gene TRBV12-3 or TRBV12-4; 10 bases are shared with TRBD2. V shed 2 bases, J shed 7 bases, and the junction held 5 bases outside the gene matches. The CDR3 length is 14 residues. The CDR3 DNA reads TGTGCCAGCAGTTTACTAGCGGGAGTTGGGGAGCAGTACTTC. Its translation: CASSLLAGVGEQYF.

This clonotype was counted ten times or more. This chain connects TRBV6-5 to TRBJ2-1; possibly TRBD1 for D (5 bases). Per germline, CDR1 MNHEY and CDR2 SVGAGI. V was cut by 5 bases and J by 9 bases, with 14 bases left in between. The CDR3 sequence is 13 residues long. The CDR3 DNA follows: TGTGCCAGCAGTCAACAGGCGTGGGTTGAGCAGTTCTTC. Encoded protein: CASSQQAWVEQFF.

The CDR3 region is CAWSAGAGKNIQYF. The CDR3 region has the DNA TGTGCCTGGAGTGCAGGGGCTGGCAAAAACATTCAGTACTTC. This sequence joins TRBV30 and TRBJ2-4; D might be TRBD1 (6 bases). The CDR3 consists of 14 residues. The germline V gene has CDR1 GTSNPN and CDR2 SVGIG (reference sequence). Trimming removed 1 base from V and 3 bases from J, with 10 bases in between.

Ten or more counts support this clonotype. The genes are TRBV29-1 and TRBJ2-7, with TRBD1 identical over 9 bases. The CDR3 loop spans 15 amino acids. Germline V lookup: CDR1 SQVTM, CDR2 ANQGSEA. V dropped 1 base and J dropped 0; count of bases not matched to a gene: 4. The CDR3 reads CSVEGDRDSSYEQYF. DNA for the CDR3: TGCAGCGTTGAAGGGGACAGGGACTCCTCCTACGAGCAGTACTTC.

This clonotype was seen repeatedly, ten times or more. The gene calls are TRBV27 and TRBJ1-5; D may be TRBD1 (6 bases). Between the trimmed V and J ends, which lost 6 bases and 3 bases, there was a span of 12 bases. The germline V gene encodes CDR1 MNHEY and CDR2 SMNVEV (reference sequence). This CDR3 comprises 14 residues. Here the CDR3 DNA reads TGTGCCAGCAGGGGACACGAGGACAATCAGCCCCAGCATTTT. It encodes CASRGHEDNQPQHF.

This clonotype has a count of ten or more. The chain is built from TRBV6-6 and TRBJ2-7; D could derive from TRBD1 or TRBD2 (5 bases each). This CDR3 spans 14 amino acids. V gave up 2 bases and J gave up 2 bases, with 10 bases separating them. CDR1 is MNHNY, CDR2 SVGAGI, per germline (reference sequence). This CDR3 is CASSYGGAAYEQYF. CDR3 bases: TGTGCCAGCAGTTACGGGGGAGCCGCCTACGAGCAGTACTTC.

V is TRBV20-1 and J is TRBJ2-3; possibly TRBD2 for D (6 bases). Germline CDR1 is DFQATT and CDR2 is SNEGSKA (reference sequence). Trimming removed 1 base from V and 4 bases from J, with 6 bases in between. The CDR3 spans 12 residues. The CDR3 protein is CSARGEADTQYF. CDR3 DNA sequence: TGCAGTGCTAGAGGGGAGGCAGATACGCAGTATTTT.